This TCR beta chain was sequenced during a study of early T cells in non-severe SARS-CoV-2 infection. Unique molecular identifiers were affixed to single, distinct cDNA molecules. TCRdb used MiXCR to reprocess the 5' RACE reads, holding one entry per CDR3 protein. This table has about 35,000 distinct CDR3 sequences, about 3.9% appearing once. Broader study findings: VDJdb matching favored anti-spike CD8 responses, missing private and CD4 specificities.

This clonotype was observed at least ten times. No antigen is known for it. Sequencing was done on a sample of whole blood. The source is an adult who was a healthcare worker with PCR-confirmed SARS-CoV-2 infection or an uninfected control (not recorded which).

The chain's CDR3 is CASSPGDKYNEQFF. In DNA form, the CDR3 reads TGCGCCAGCAGCCCAGGGGACAAATACAATGAGCAGTTCTTC. The V call is TRBV10-1, the J call TRBJ2-1; perhaps TRBD1 as D (6 bases). CDR1 is WNHNN, CDR2 SYGVQD, per germline (reference sequence). Trimming shortened V by 6 bases and J by 4 bases, and 13 bases separated the two germline ends. The CDR3 totals 14 residues.